Listed below are T cell receptor beta chains from one sample, sequenced in a study of beta chain features in type 1 diabetes. Assay used: immunoSEQ multiplex PCR; TCRdb lists only in-frame clones, some missing. The sample shows around 190,000 clones, less than 15% of them seen only once. The specimen sequenced was central memory CD4+ T cells from blood. The source is a woman under 30 in good health. Both conserved end residues are part of each CDR3. Each record gives: J gene, D gene, V gene, clone size, CDR3 DNA, CDR3 protein. The D gene is left open where the match is weak. Clone size is shown for a subset of rows, as once, few, many or a class of expanded clone.

TRBJ1-4 | - | TRBV30 | few | TGTGCCTGGAGTGGCAGAGGTAATGAAAAACTGTTTTTT | CAWSGRGNEKLFF
TRBJ2-1 | - | TRBV5-1 | - | TGCGCCAGCAGCTTTACGGACAGTACCCTTAATGAGCAGTTCTTC | CASSFTDSTLNEQFF
TRBJ2-1 | - | TRBV9 | few | TGTGCCAGCAGCCCCCTGACTAGAACCGCACCTGAGCAGTTCTTC | CASSPLTRTAPEQFF
TRBJ2-1 | TRBD2 | TRBV13 | many | TGTGCCAGCAGCTTAGGCTCCCTTCTAGCGGGGGATGTGAATGAGCAGTTCTTC | CASSLGSLLAGDVNEQFF
TRBJ1-1 | TRBD1 | TRBV29-1 | few | TGCAGCGTGGCCGGACAGGAGAACACTGAAGCTTTCTTT | CSVAGQENTEAFF
TRBJ2-1 | - | TRBV4-2 | - | TGTGCCAGCAGCCCAGGGCCAGGATTTTTCAATGAGCAGTTCTTC | CASSPGPGFFNEQFF
TRBJ2-5 | TRBD1 | TRBV4-2 | - | TGTGCCAGCAGCCAAGTGTTGGCCAGGGGGTGGGAGACCCAGTACTTC | CASSQVLARGWETQYF
TRBJ2-7 | TRBD1 | TRBV19 | few | TGTGCCAGTAGTGCCTACGGGACAGCCTACGAGCAGTACTTC | CASSAYGTAYEQYF
TRBJ2-6 | - | TRBV29-1 | - | TGCAGCGTAGACAAGACCCAGGGCGGTGGGGCCAACGTCCTGACTTTC | CSVDKTQGGGANVLTF
TRBJ2-2 | TRBD2 | TRBV28 | few | TGTGCCAGCAGACCCAGCGGGACGGGCACCGGGGAGCTGTTTTTT | CASRPSGTGTGELFF
TRBJ1-1 | - | TRBV6-5 | few | TGTGCCAGCAGTTACTCACGAGGCACTGAAGCTTTCTTT | CASSYSRGTEAFF
TRBJ2-5 | - | TRBV2 | few | TGTGCCAGCAGGCTAGGAGGAGAGACCCAGTACTTC | CASRLGGETQYF
TRBJ2-1 | - | TRBV2 | - | TGTGCCAGCAGTGCTGACATTTACAATGAGCAGTTCTTC | CASSADIYNEQFF
TRBJ1-5 | - | TRBV28 | - | TGTGCCAGCCTTAGCTTAAGAAAGGATCAGCCCCAGCATTTT | CASLSLRKDQPQHF
TRBJ1-1 | - | TRBV7-9 | few | TGTGCCAGCAGCCTCTTGGCGGGGGCGAGCACTGAAGCTTTCTTT | CASSLLAGASTEAFF
TRBJ2-1 | - | TRBV5-5 | - | TGTGCCAGCAGCTTGTCTCAGGGCTACAATGAGCAGTTCTTC | CASSLSQGYNEQFF
TRBJ1-5 | TRBD1 | TRBV19 | - | TGTGCCAGTAATTTGGGACAGGGGGTTCGGCAGCCCCAGCATTTT | CASNLGQGVRQPQHF
TRBJ2-7 | TRBD1 | TRBV18 | few | TGTGCCAGCTCACCGGGACAGGGCGCCCACTACGAGCAGTACTTC | CASSPGQGAHYEQYF
TRBJ1-5 | - | TRBV28 | once | TGTGCCAGCGTTACGGGTGGGGGGAGCAATCAGCCCCAGCATTTT | CASVTGGGSNQPQHF
TRBJ1-5 | - | TRBV18 | few | TGTGCCAGCTCACCGGCAGGGACATCACCCCAGCATTTT | CASSPAGTSPQHF
TRBJ2-7 | TRBD2 | TRBV14 | - | TGTGCCAGCAGCCAACGACTAGCGGGAGTGACCTACGAGCAGTACTTC | CASSQRLAGVTYEQYF
TRBJ2-1 | - | TRBV5-4 | few | TGTGCCAGCAGCTTTTCATCGGGGGTCAATGAGCAGTTCTTC | CASSFSSGVNEQFF
TRBJ1-5 | - | TRBV28 | - | TGTGCCAGCAACTCCCATACTGGTAGCAATCAGCCCCAGCATTTT | CASNSHTGSNQPQHF
TRBJ2-5 | - | TRBV6-5 | few | TGTGCCAGCAGTCGCACAGGGGGGGGACAAGAGACCCAGTACTTC | CASSRTGGGQETQYF
TRBJ2-1 | TRBD2 | TRBV29-1 | - | TGCAGCGTAGTACTAGCGGGGTACCATGAGCAGTTCTTC | CSVVLAGYHEQFF
TRBJ2-3 | - | TRBV19 | few | TGTGCCAGTAGCCTCGTCGGTGGGCCAGATACGCAGTATTTT | CASSLVGGPDTQYF
TRBJ1-2 | - | TRBV6-6 | - | TGTGCCAGCAGTTCGACAAGAACAGGGACTAATGGCTACACCTTC | CASSSTRTGTNGYTF
TRBJ1-1 | - | TRBV18 | - | TGTGCCAGCTCACCAATGGCGGCTGAAGCTTTCTTT | CASSPMAAEAFF
TRBJ1-1 | - | TRBV25-1 | - | TGTGCCAGCAGCCCCGACAGGAACAGAATGAACACTGAAGCTTTCTTT | CASSPDRNRMNTEAFF
TRBJ2-5 | TRBD2 | TRBV7-2 | - | TGTGCCAGCGCCGGCGGGAGGTTAGGAGAGACCCAGTACTTC | CASAGGRLGETQYF
TRBJ2-3 | - | TRBV28 | few | TGTGCCAGCAGCCCTCGAGGGACGCAGTATTTT | CASSPRGTQYF
TRBJ1-2 | - | TRBV30 | few | TGTGCCTGGCTTAGAACTGGTTCGGGGTATGGCTACACCTTC | CAWLRTGSGYGYTF
TRBJ2-3 | - | TRBV28 | - | TGTGCCAGCAGGCTAAACACAGATACGCAGTATTTT | CASRLNTDTQYF
TRBJ1-2 | TRBD1 | TRBV23-1 | many | TGCGCCAGCAGTCCACTACGGGGAGGACAGGGCCTCATAAACTATGGCTACACCTTC | CASSPLRGGQGLINYGYTF
TRBJ2-5 | - | TRBV5-1 | few | TGCGCCAGCACCTCCGACCAAGAGACCCAGTACTTC | CASTSDQETQYF
TRBJ2-4 | - | TRBV27 | once | TGTGCCAGCAGTTTAGGGAGGTGGGGGGACAAAAACATTCAGTACTTC | CASSLGRWGDKNIQYF
TRBJ1-1 | - | TRBV27 | few | TGTGCCAGCCCGTTACAGAACACTGAAGCTTTCTTT | CASPLQNTEAFF
TRBJ1-2 | - | TRBV28 | - | TGTGCCAGCAGTCCTGCGGGGCTCTATGGCTACACCTTC | CASSPAGLYGYTF
TRBJ2-7 | TRBD1 | TRBV7-2 | - | TGTGCCAGCAGCCGCTCGGGACAGGGCTACGAGCAGTACTTC | CASSRSGQGYEQYF
TRBJ2-3 | TRBD2 | TRBV29-1 | - | TGCAGCCAAACTAGCGGAGCTAGCACAGATACGCAGTATTTT | CSQTSGASTDTQYF
TRBJ2-7 | TRBD1 | TRBV6-5 | - | TGTGCCAGCAGACGGACAGGGCCGTACGAGCAGTACTTC | CASRRTGPYEQYF
TRBJ1-3 | - | TRBV30 | - | TGTGCCTGGAGTGGCGGCTCTGGAAACACCATATATTTT | CAWSGGSGNTIYF
TRBJ1-2 | - | TRBV7-2 | - | TGTGCCAGCAGCCCGGGGGATACAACGGGTGAGGGCTACACCTTC | CASSPGDTTGEGYTF
TRBJ1-5 | - | TRBV18 | - | TGTGCCAGCTCACCACTTAGACAGGGCAATCAGCCCCAGCATTTT | CASSPLRQGNQPQHF
TRBJ2-7 | TRBD2 | TRBV6-5 | - | TGTGCCATCGCCCATAGCGGGAGGAACTACGAGCAGTACTTC | CAIAHSGRNYEQYF
TRBJ2-7 | TRBD2 | TRBV7-2 | few | TGTGCCAGCAGCTTGACTAGCGGGAGCCACGAGCAGTACTTC | CASSLTSGSHEQYF
TRBJ1-1 | TRBD1 | TRBV6-5 | few | TGTGCCAGCGGTAACAGGGGGCCCGCTGAAGCTTTCTTT | CASGNRGPAEAFF
TRBJ2-1 | - | TRBV2 | few | TGTGCCAGCAGATTAGAATACAATGAGCAGTTCTTC | CASRLEYNEQFF
TRBJ1-2 | - | TRBV11-2 | few | TGTGCCAGCAGCCGTAATCAGGGTAGAGGCTACACCTTC | CASSRNQGRGYTF
TRBJ2-5 | - | TRBV4-2 | - | TGTGCCAGCAGCCAAGATGGGCTAGCGCGGGAGACCCAGTACTTC | CASSQDGLARETQYF